Listed below are T cell receptor beta chains from one sample, sequenced in a study of blood T cell repertoires in COVID-19. The method was immunoSEQ multiplex PCR; TCRdb's version includes in-frame clones alone and lacks a portion of them. The table shows approximately 97,000 clones, with about 85% occurring only once. Input material: peripheral blood. The receptors shown here come from a man older than 75 with acute or convalescent COVID-19. Each CDR3 is given with its conserved first and last residue. D genes are given only for firm matches. A clone size is listed for some rows: how often the clone was seen (once, few, many), or a class if it is expanded.

CDR3 length	J gene	D gene	V gene	clone size	CDR3 protein	CDR3 DNA
15	TRBJ2-1	NA	TRBV13	NA	CASSLVVVNHNEQFF	TGTGCCAGCAGCTTAGTAGTTGTTAACCACAATGAGCAGTTCTTC
15	TRBJ2-3	NA	TRBV7-9	once	CASSLDGGATDTQYF	TGTGCCAGCAGCTTAGACGGCGGTGCGACAGATACGCAGTATTTT
15	TRBJ2-2	NA	TRBV11-2	few	CASSAVSRVTGELFF	TGTGCCAGCAGCGCCGTCTCCAGGGTCACCGGGGAGCTGTTTTTT
16	TRBJ2-5	NA	TRBV7-2	NA	CASSLTKGDLQETQYF	TGTGCCAGCAGCTTAACAAAAGGAGACCTCCAAGAGACCCAGTACTTC
15	TRBJ2-1	TRBD1	TRBV2	NA	CASRPRDRGYNEQFF	TGTGCCAGCAGGCCCAGGGACAGGGGGTACAATGAGCAGTTCTTC
14	TRBJ1-3	NA	TRBV28	NA	CASIFGGAGNTIYF	TGTGCCAGCATCTTTGGGGGGGCCGGAAACACCATATATTTT
12	TRBJ1-3	NA	TRBV6-5	NA	CASGYLGGTIYF	TGTGCCAGCGGTTACCTGGGAGGCACCATATATTTT
18	TRBJ2-7	NA	TRBV12-2	few	CASQLYTPGGTSGREQYF	TGTGCAAGTCAATTATACACTCCTGGGGGGACTAGCGGTCGGGAGCAGTACTTC
16	TRBJ1-5	NA	TRBV28	NA	CASSLIVGLKAPPQHF	TGTGCCAGCAGTTTGATAGTGGGCCTAAAAGCCCCCCCCCAGCATTTT
15	TRBJ2-7	TRBD2	TRBV27	once	CASSRSSGRLYEQYF	TGTGCCAGCAGTCGTTCTAGCGGGAGGTTGTACGAGCAGTACTTC
16	TRBJ2-5	TRBD1	TRBV7-3	NA	CASSLATGAIQETQYF	TGTGCCAGCAGCTTAGCGACAGGGGCTATCCAAGAGACCCAGTACTTC
14	TRBJ2-5	TRBD1	TRBV19	many	CASSIDGTEETQYF	TGTGCCAGTAGTATCGATGGGACAGAAGAGACCCAGTACTTC
16	TRBJ2-7	TRBD2	TRBV19	NA	CASSISGGARGDEQYF	TGTGCCAGTAGTATTTCGGGGGGGGCGAGAGGTGACGAGCAGTACTTC
13	TRBJ2-2	NA	TRBV30	NA	CAWSFTITGELFF	TGTGCCTGGAGTTTCACAATCACCGGGGAGCTGTTTTTT
16	TRBJ1-1	NA	TRBV19	NA	CASSPHTGTMNTEAFF	TGTGCCAGTAGTCCACATACAGGAACCATGAACACTGAAGCTTTCTTT
12	TRBJ2-7	TRBD1	TRBV5-4	medium-sized	CASSTGTGPWYF	TGTGCCAGCAGCACCGGGACAGGCCCATGGTACTTC
15	TRBJ2-7	NA	TRBV24-1	NA	CATEGSTGYSYEQYF	TGTGCCACCGAGGGATCCACAGGGTACTCCTACGAGCAGTACTTC
15	TRBJ2-3	TRBD2	TRBV3-1/TRBV3-2	NA	CASRLSGSPTDTQYF	TGTGCCAGCAGATTGAGCGGGAGCCCCACAGATACGCAGTATTTT
13	TRBJ1-1	NA	TRBV18	NA	CASSPGTIAEAFF	TGTGCCAGCTCACCAGGGACAATAGCTGAAGCTTTCTTT
12	TRBJ1-1	NA	TRBV19	NA	CASSIDQGEAFF	TGTGCCAGTAGTATAGATCAGGGTGAAGCTTTCTTT
15	TRBJ1-5	NA	TRBV5-8	few	CASSLEEGFNQPQHF	TGTGCCAGCAGCTTGGAGGAGGGGTTCAATCAGCCCCAGCATTTT
15	TRBJ2-5	TRBD2	TRBV6-6	NA	CASSTRLAGGLTQYF	TGTGCCAGCAGTACTAGACTAGCGGGAGGCCTGACCCAGTACTTC
18	TRBJ2-6	TRBD2	TRBV19	NA	CASSILLAGRSGANVLTF	TGTGCCAGTAGTATATTGCTAGCGGGCCGCTCTGGGGCCAACGTCCTGACTTTC
16	TRBJ1-3	NA	TRBV5-4	once	CASSLSRGSAGNTIYF	TGTGCCAGCAGCTTGTCCAGGGGAAGCGCTGGAAACACCATATATTTT
15	TRBJ2-5	TRBD2	TRBV7-2	NA	CASSLTGGYTETQYF	TGTGCCAGCAGCTTAACGGGAGGGTACACCGAGACCCAGTACTTC
13	TRBJ1-4	TRBD1	TRBV7-3	NA	CASSADRGSKLFF	TGTGCCAGCAGCGCCGACAGGGGATCAAAACTGTTTTTT
13	TRBJ1-5	NA	TRBV7-9	NA	CASSPGFNQPQHF	TGTGCCAGCAGCCCAGGCTTTAATCAGCCCCAGCATTTT
14	TRBJ2-7	NA	TRBV10-3	NA	CAISELGQGMEQYF	TGTGCCATCAGTGAGCTCGGGCAGGGGATGGAGCAGTACTTC